The clone carrying this TCR beta chain came up a few times. The data originate from a study of blood T cell repertoires in COVID-19. Study at large: Both acute and convalescent COVID-19 samples were obtained from the United States, Italy and Spain. Sources were T cells, B-cell-depleted T cells, or PBMCs; the material itself was cDNA or gDNA.

CDR3 length: 16 residues. V lost 6 bases, J lost 4 bases, and 18 bases lay in between. The germline V gene has CDR1 SNHLY and CDR2 FYNNEI. Study processing details: Amplified reference gene primers provided the basis for estimating nucleated cell counts. The repertoire was sequenced with immunoSEQ multiplex PCR; TCRdb's copy has only in-frame clones and lacks some. V and J calls and clone size are those listed in that table; D and trimming were worked out from the DNA. This sample has hundreds of thousands of clones; around four fifths occur once, and the top ten carry 7.5% to 9%. The specimen was peripheral blood. The chain has TRBV2 and TRBJ2-2; D remains ambiguous. The sequence derives from a woman in her forties or fifties with acute or convalescent COVID-19. CDR3 sequence (DNA): TGTGCCAGCAGCCGTACTTCCCTTACAGCCACCGGGGAGCTGTTTTTT. This sequence encodes CASSRTSLTATGELFF. The whole variable domain, filled in from reference TRBV2 and TRBJ2-2, reads EPEVTQTPSHQVTQMGQEVILRCVPISNHLYFYWYRQILGQKVEFLVSFYNNEISEKSEIFDDQFSVERPDGSNFTLKIRSTKLEDSAMYFCASSRTSLTATGELFFGEGSRLTVL.